This T cell receptor (beta chain) originates from a study of PD-1 blockade in classical Hodgkin lymphoma. The study's findings and limits: The drivers behind the repertoire differences, possibly disease activity or prior therapy, remain undefined. Among the patients, those starting nivolumab under 1 year after ASCT were excluded.

Documented time point: cycle 4 day 1 (C4D1), after about 6 weeks of nivolumab. There was relapse after autologous stem cell transplantation in every patient, and there was variation in brentuximab vedotin exposure. Progressive disease, partial response or complete response was each patient's best response. On this clone: The antigen is undetermined.

V shed 8 bases and J shed 16 bases, with 21 bases lying between them. CDR1 is MNHEY, CDR2 SMNVEV, per germline (reference sequence). There are 12 residues in the CDR3. Some clones are missing from TCRdb's copy, which holds only in-frame ones; the method was immunoSEQ multiplex PCR. The profile shows 100,000 or so clones, approximately 94% of them singletons. This clonotype was sampled from a human donor with classical Hodgkin lymphoma. The specimen comprised peripheral blood mononuclear cells (PBMCs), sampled before the fourth cycle of nivolumab. The rearrangement uses TRBV27 and TRBJ1-5, with D uncertain. The CDR3 DNA reads as TGTGCCAGCGGTTCGTTGGGGTACATCGAACATTTT. Protein sequence: CASGSLGYIEHF.